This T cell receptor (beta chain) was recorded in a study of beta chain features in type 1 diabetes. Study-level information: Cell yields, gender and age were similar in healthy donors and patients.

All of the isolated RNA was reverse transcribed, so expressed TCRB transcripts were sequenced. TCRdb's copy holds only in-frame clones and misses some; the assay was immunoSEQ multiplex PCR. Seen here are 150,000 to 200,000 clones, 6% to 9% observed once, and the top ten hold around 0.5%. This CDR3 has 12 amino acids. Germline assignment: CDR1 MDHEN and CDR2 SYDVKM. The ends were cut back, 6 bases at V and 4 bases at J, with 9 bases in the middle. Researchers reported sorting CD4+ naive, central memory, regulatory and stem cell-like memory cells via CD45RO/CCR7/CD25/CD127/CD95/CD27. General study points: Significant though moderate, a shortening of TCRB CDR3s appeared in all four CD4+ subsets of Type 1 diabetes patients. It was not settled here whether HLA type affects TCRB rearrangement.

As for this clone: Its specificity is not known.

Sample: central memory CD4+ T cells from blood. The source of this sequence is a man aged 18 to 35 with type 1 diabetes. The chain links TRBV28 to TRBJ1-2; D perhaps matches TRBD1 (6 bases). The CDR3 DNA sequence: TGTGCCAGCAGGGACAGCCTCTATGGCTACACCTTC. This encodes CASRDSLYGYTF.